These 3 T cell receptor beta chains originate from one sample sequenced in a study of T cells in narcolepsy. The data were produced by immunoSEQ multiplex PCR, yet TCRdb's version contains in-frame clones alone and is incomplete. The table has some 32,000 clones, around four fifths seen once. Sequenced: CD45RA- memory CD4+ T cells from PBMCs. The receptors here all came from a human donor with narcolepsy.

The chain has TRBV28 and TRBJ2-3; TRBD1 agrees at 9 bases. CDR1 and CDR2 from the germline V gene are MDHEN and SYDVKM. J lost 5 bases, V lost 8 bases, and 14 bases had no gene match. CDR3 length: 16 residues. CDR3 sequence: CASSPPSRTGVDTQYF. In DNA form, the CDR3 reads TGTGCCAGCTCCCCACCATCCAGGACAGGGGTAGATACGCAGTATTTT.

The chain combines TRBV5-1 with TRBJ2-3; D ambiguous. CDR3 length equals 15 residues. Trimming took off 0 bases at V and 1 base at J, with 9 bases between the two ends. Germline CDR1 is SGHRS and CDR2 is YFSETQ. DNA for the CDR3: TGCGCCAGCAGCTTGGCCTCGAGCGGCACAGATACGCAGTATTTT. This sequence encodes CASSLASSGTDTQYF.

The J gene is TRBJ2-1, the V gene TRBV7-6, with TRBD2 matching 10 bases. The CDR3 is 17 residues long. J lost 3 bases, V lost 7 bases, and 12 bases had no gene match. Germline CDR1 and CDR2: SGHVS and FNYEAQ. The CDR3 DNA reads as TGTGCCAGCACATTTGGAGCGGGAGGGAGTTACTACAATGAGCAGTTCTTC. Its protein is CASTFGAGGSYYNEQFF.